This T cell receptor beta chain was identified in a study of T cells in tuberculosis. Trimming stripped 1 base from V and 4 bases from J, with 17 bases between. CDR1 MNHNS and CDR2 SASEGT come from the germline V gene. CDR3 length: 17 amino acids. TCRdb's table, derived via immunoSEQ multiplex PCR, lists solely in-frame clones and lacks some. Among about 33,000 clones listed, under 95% were seen once. Sequencing was done on a sample of PBMCs. The chain combines TRBV6-1 with TRBJ1-5, with a tentative D call TRBD1 (6 bases). The clonotype was recovered from a donor aged 10-29 years with latent tuberculosis or without tuberculosis infection. Some clones in this sample may be carry-over from other donors' samples. Written as DNA, the CDR3 is TGTGCCAGCAGTGAAGAAATAGGAGGGGGGGCGAATCAGCCCCAGCATTTT. This encodes CASSEEIGGGANQPQHF.